The 17 T cell receptor beta chains below all came from one sample that was sequenced in a study of blood T cells in healthy people across ages. With a J-beta primer mix and a sample-barcoded 5' primer, a second PCR ran about 7 to 12 cycles. TCRdb recomputed calls from the 5' RACE reads with MiXCR, one row per CDR3 protein. The data hold approximately 800,000 distinct CDR3 sequences, with less than 80% observed a single time. The specimen was blood. All receptors derive from a man between 25 and 39 years old in good health.

As DNA, the CDR3 is TGTGCCAGCAGCCACGGTACAGGATTTACTAGCACAGATACGCAGTATTTT. As protein: CASSHGTGFTSTDTQYF. J is TRBJ2-3 and V is TRBV4-2; maybe TRBD1 (5 bases). Germline CDR1 LGHNA, CDR2 YNFKEQ. V was cut by 3 bases and J by 0 bases, with 16 bases left in between. This CDR3 is 17 amino acids long.

This clonotype was observed a handful of times. In DNA form, the CDR3 reads TGTGCCAGCAGTTACTCCGCGGGGGGGCCTGTCACCGGGGAGCTGTTTTTT. It codes for CASSYSAGGPVTGELFF. V and J are TRBV6-2 or TRBV6-3 and TRBJ2-2; 9 positions agree with TRBD2. V shed 0 bases, J shed 4 bases, and the junction held 6 bases outside the gene matches. Germline V gene data show CDR1 as MNHEY and CDR2 as SVGEGT. This CDR3 comprises 17 residues.

The chain is built from TRBV5-1 and TRBJ2-1, with D perhaps TRBD1 (6 bases). The CDR3 extends over 17 amino acids. Per germline, CDR1 SGHRS and CDR2 YFSETQ. V was trimmed by 2 bases and J by 0 bases, leaving 15 bases between them. The CDR3 region has the DNA TGCGCCAGCAGCTTCAGGACAGTCAATCCCTCCTACAATGAGCAGTTCTTC. This translates into CASSFRTVNPSYNEQFF.

This chain connects TRBV27 to TRBJ2-1; a weak D match, TRBD2 (7 bases). V was clipped by 4 bases and J by 2 bases, with 15 bases between them. The CDR3 contains 16 residues. Looked up from germline, CDR1 is MNHEY and CDR2 is SMNVEV (reference sequence). CDR3 residues: CASSSLGGVAYNEQFF. In nucleotides, the CDR3 is TGTGCCAGCAGTTCCCTAGGGGGGGTTGCCTACAATGAGCAGTTCTTC.

This clonotype was found a few times. The chain has TRBV20-1 and TRBJ1-6; 9 positions agree with TRBD1. J gave up 8 bases and V 0 bases, and 8 bases lay outside the gene matches. This CDR3 is 16 amino acids long. CDR1 and CDR2 (germline): DFQATT, SNEGSKA (reference sequence). DNA for the CDR3: TGCAGTGCTAGAGATCCGGGACAGGGAGGAGATTCACCCCTCCACTTT. Translated, it gives CSARDPGQGGDSPLHF.

This clonotype was detected once. This chain connects TRBV3-1 to TRBJ2-4; D possibly corresponds to TRBD1 (5 bases). The J call is in doubt because the DNA end fits TRBJ2-7 better. The CDR3 loop spans 15 amino acids. The V gene's germline CDR1 is LGHDT and CDR2 YNNKEL (reference sequence). CDR3 coding DNA: TGTGCCAGCAGCCAAGATGCAGGGTTGCGCTACGAGCAGTACTTC. Amino acid sequence: CASSQDAGLRYEQYF.

The chain joins TRBV7-8 to TRBJ2-7, with 11 bases identical to TRBD1. Germline V gene lookup returns CDR1 SGHVS and CDR2 FQNEAQ. Trimming cost V 2 bases and J 3 bases; bases outside gene matches: 6. This CDR3 has 16 residues. CDR3 coding DNA: TGTGCCAGCAGCTTACACTTGGGACAGGGGGGCTACGAGCAGTACTTC. Its protein product is CASSLHLGQGGYEQYF.

This clonotype was detected a few times. V and J are TRBV28 and TRBJ2-1, with D possibly matching TRBD1 (5 bases). V shed 2 bases and J shed 7 bases, with 12 bases lying between them. The CDR3 covers 14 residues. Germline-derived CDR1 and CDR2 are MDHEN and SYDVKM. The CDR3 DNA is TGTGCCAGCAGTTTACATCAGGGTCTGAATGAGCAGTTCTTC. This encodes CASSLHQGLNEQFF.

The chain links TRBV18 to TRBJ1-1; TRBD1 might be the D (6 bases). CDR3 length: 13 amino acids. V was shortened by 3 bases and J by 3 bases, with 8 bases between the two germline ends. Germline loops: CDR1 KGHSH, CDR2 LQKENI. The CDR3 loop is CASSPHRDTEAFF. Here the CDR3 DNA reads TGTGCCAGCTCACCTCACAGGGACACTGAAGCTTTCTTT.

V and J are TRBV6-5 and TRBJ1-1; no reliable D call. Germline V gene lookup returns CDR1 MNHEY and CDR2 SVGAGI. The ends were cut back, 7 bases at V and 3 bases at J, with 6 bases in the middle. The CDR3 extends over 11 amino acids. CDR3 DNA: TGTGCCAGCACACGTGACACTGAAGCTTTCTTT. Protein: CASTRDTEAFF.

The V gene is TRBV4-2, the J gene TRBJ2-7; D ambiguous. The CDR3 is made up of 14 amino acids. Germline values: CDR1 LGHNA, CDR2 YNFKEQ. The V end was cut by 5 bases, the J end by 2 bases, with 13 bases between. The CDR3 loop reads CASSAVEETYEQYF. CDR3 in DNA: TGTGCCAGCAGCGCCGTCGAGGAAACCTACGAGCAGTACTTC.

The chain combines TRBV20-1 with TRBJ2-1; 7 nucleotides align to TRBD1. The V gene's germline CDR1 is DFQATT and CDR2 SNEGSKA (reference sequence). The CDR3 length is 15 residues. Trimming at V came to 0 bases and at J to 3 bases, leaving 5 bases not matched to a gene. In DNA, the CDR3 is TGCAGTGCTAGAGATCCACAGGGGTTCTACAATGAGCAGTTCTTC. Its protein product is CSARDPQGFYNEQFF.

V and J are TRBV28 and TRBJ2-5; TRBD1 is a possible D gene (5 bases). The end of the DNA fits TRBJ2-4 better, so the J call may be wrong. The germline CDR1 and CDR2 sequences are MDHEN and SYDVKM. This CDR3 spans 13 amino acids. The CDR3 sequence is CATGRSPGNIQYF. The CDR3 DNA follows: TGTGCCACAGGGCGCAGTCCTGGAAACATTCAGTACTTC.

V is TRBV5-1 and J is TRBJ1-2; D not certain. The CDR3 is made up of 14 amino acids. Germline V CDR1 and CDR2: SGHRS, YFSETQ. V was pared by 4 bases and J by 2 bases, with 12 bases between. The chain's CDR3 is CASSPRTANYGYTF. DNA of the CDR3: TGCGCCAGCAGCCCCAGGACCGCAAACTATGGCTACACCTTC.

The chain combines TRBV7-3 with TRBJ2-3; D not certain. Looked up from germline, CDR1 is SGHTA and CDR2 is FQGTGA. V was shortened by 5 bases and J by 4 bases, with 19 bases between the two germline ends. The CDR3 length is 16 residues. In nucleotides, the CDR3 is TGTGCCAGCAGCCCCTCTTTAGTTATTTCACCAGATACGCAGTATTTT. As protein: CASSPSLVISPDTQYF.

This clonotype was recorded a few times. The CDR3 DNA follows: TGTGCCAGCAGTACCCAGGCGGGGGCCAATTCACCCCTCCACTTT. It yields the protein CASSTQAGANSPLHF. The chain uses TRBV12-3 or TRBV12-4 and TRBJ1-6; possibly TRBD1 for D (6 bases). CDR3 size: 15 residues. The V gene lost 5 bases and the J gene lost 7 bases, with 15 bases spanning the gap.

The rearrangement links TRBV15 to TRBJ2-1, with TRBD1 matching 12 bases. The J segment lost 10 bases and the V segment lost 3 bases, leaving 13 bases of the junction unmatched. CDR1 LNHNV and CDR2 YYDKDF come from the germline V gene (reference sequence). The CDR3 totals 17 residues. DNA of the CDR3: TGTGCCACCAGCAGCCCAAGTGTGGGACAGGGGGCGAAAGAGCAGTTCTTC. This translates into CATSSPSVGQGAKEQFF.